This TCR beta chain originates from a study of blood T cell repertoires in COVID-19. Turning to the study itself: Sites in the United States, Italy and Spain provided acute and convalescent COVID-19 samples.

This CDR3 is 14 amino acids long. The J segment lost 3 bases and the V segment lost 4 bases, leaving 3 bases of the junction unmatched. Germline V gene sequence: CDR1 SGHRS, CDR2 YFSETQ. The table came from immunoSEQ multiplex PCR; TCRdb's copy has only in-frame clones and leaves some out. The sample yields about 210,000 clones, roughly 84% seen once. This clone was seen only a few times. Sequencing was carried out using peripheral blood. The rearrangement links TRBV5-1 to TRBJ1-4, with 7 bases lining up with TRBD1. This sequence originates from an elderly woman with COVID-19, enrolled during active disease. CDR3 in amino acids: CASSQGGANEKLFF. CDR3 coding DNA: TGCGCCAGCAGCCAGGGGGGAGCTAATGAAAAACTGTTTTTT.